These T cell receptor beta chains were read from a single sample in a study of metastatic and nonmetastatic thyroid tumors. TCRdb recomputed clones from the PCR reads via MiXCR. Of 45,000 to 55,000 clones in the sample, 20% to 25% are singletons; the top ten hold roughly 3%. The sample taken for sequencing was blood. The receptor set was obtained from a male donor with papillary thyroid cancer or a benign thyroid nodule (not recorded which). Some clones in this sample may be carry-over from other donors' samples. Both conserved end residues are part of each CDR3. Fields, in order: V gene, clone size, J gene, D gene, CDR3 protein, CDR3 DNA. The D gene is left open where the match is weak. Where a row states a size, it is once, few, many or the class of an expanded clone; other rows omit it.

TRBV6-1	many	TRBJ2-4	-	CASSEGAGATKNIQYF	TGTGCCAGCAGTGAAGGGGCAGGCGCTACCAAAAACATTCAGTACTTC
TRBV29-1	many	TRBJ2-1	-	CSVAGLIIIYNEQFF	TGCAGCGTTGCGGGACTGATTATAATCTACAATGAGCAGTTCTTC
TRBV5-6	many	TRBJ2-7	TRBD2	CASSPPRLAGGPSGEQYF	TGTGCCAGCAGCCCTCCCCGACTAGCGGGAGGCCCCTCGGGGGAGCAGTACTTC
TRBV29-1	many	TRBJ2-7	TRBD2	CSAKREGEQYF	TGCAGCGCCAAGCGGGAGGGCGAGCAGTACTTC
TRBV4-2	many	TRBJ2-7	-	CASSQDLSAGYEQYF	TGTGCCAGCAGCCAAGACCTTTCAGCCGGGTACGAGCAGTACTTC
TRBV5-1	-	TRBJ2-1	-	CASSLSSWTYNEQFF	TGCGCCAGCAGCTTGTCTAGCTGGACCTACAATGAGCAGTTCTTC
TRBV6-1	-	TRBJ1-4	-	CASSPSTGSTNEKLFF	TGTGCCAGCAGCCCCTCGACAGGATCAACTAATGAAAAACTGTTTTTT
TRBV20-1	once	TRBJ1-2	TRBD1	CSAYRGSYGYTF	TGCAGTGCTTACAGGGGGTCCTATGGCTACACCTTC
TRBV6-1	-	TRBJ1-2	-	CASSGWGAGGYTF	TGTGCCAGCTCCGGGTGGGGGGCGGGAGGCTACACCTTC
TRBV19	many	TRBJ2-1	-	CASSPWSLASHNEQFF	TGTGCCAGTAGTCCCTGGAGCCTAGCGAGCCACAATGAGCAGTTCTTC
TRBV28	-	TRBJ2-2	-	CASSSGRGTGELFF	TGTGCCAGCAGTTCCGGCAGGGGAACCGGGGAGCTGTTTTTT
TRBV7-6	many	TRBJ2-5	-	CASSLNLGETQYF	TGTGCCAGCAGCTTAAACCTTGGGGAGACCCAGTACTTC
TRBV6-5	-	TRBJ2-1	-	CASSLRLEGLEQFF	TGTGCCAGCAGCTTACGACTCGAAGGCCTTGAGCAGTTCTTC
TRBV11-2	-	TRBJ2-7	TRBD2	CASSPGLSYEQYF	TGTGCCAGCAGCCCGGGACTATCCTACGAGCAGTACTTC
TRBV7-3	-	TRBJ2-1	TRBD1	CASSLTGVYNEQFF	TGTGCCAGCAGCTTGACAGGGGTCTACAATGAGCAGTTCTTC
TRBV20-1	-	TRBJ1-1	-	CSAKGGAYTEAFF	TGCAGTGCTAAAGGGGGGGCGTACACTGAAGCTTTCTTT
TRBV6-2/TRBV6-3	few	TRBJ2-7	TRBD2	CASRRTSGSLNEQYF	TGTGCCAGCAGAAGGACTAGCGGGAGTCTGAACGAGCAGTACTTC
TRBV7-9	many	TRBJ2-2	-	CASSTGWDTGELFF	TGTGCCAGCAGCACAGGGTGGGACACCGGGGAGCTGTTTTTT
TRBV11-2	-	TRBJ1-6	-	CASSHSGSSPLHF	TGTGCCAGCAGCCACTCAGGATCTTCACCCCTCCACTTT
TRBV19	medium-sized	TRBJ2-7	TRBD1	CASSTLDRGNEQYF	TGTGCCAGTAGTACCCTGGACAGGGGAAACGAGCAGTACTTC
TRBV12-3/TRBV12-4	many	TRBJ1-2	-	CASSSGLHGYTF	TGTGCCAGCAGCTCGGGCCTCCATGGCTACACCTTC
TRBV20-1	-	TRBJ2-1	TRBD2	CSARPGTSGWENEQFF	TGCAGTGCTAGGCCGGGGACTAGCGGTTGGGAGAATGAGCAGTTCTTC
TRBV28	many	TRBJ2-7	-	CATTLAGHGDEQYF	TGTGCCACTACCCTCGCGGGACACGGGGACGAGCAGTACTTC
TRBV13	-	TRBJ2-7	TRBD2	CASSSEPVLAGGAYF	TGTGCCAGCAGCTCCGAACCCGTACTAGCGGGTGGTGCGTACTTC
TRBV30	-	TRBJ1-5	-	CAWRGRAPNQPQHF	TGTGCCTGGAGGGGCAGGGCTCCGAATCAGCCCCAGCATTTT
TRBV10-1	-	TRBJ2-3	-	CAIIESAGPTDTQYF	TGCGCCATCATTGAAAGTGCGGGACCCACAGATACGCAGTATTTT
TRBV18	-	TRBJ1-1	-	CASSPASRQTEAFF	TGTGCCAGCTCACCCGCGTCACGGCAAACTGAAGCTTTCTTT
TRBV6-1	few	TRBJ2-1	TRBD1	CASSLLQGSYNEQFF	TGTGCCAGCAGCCTCTTACAGGGGTCGTACAATGAGCAGTTCTTC
TRBV27	medium-sized	TRBJ2-7	-	CASSFFGHPYEQYF	TGTGCCAGCAGTTTCTTCGGACACCCCTACGAGCAGTACTTC
TRBV20-1	-	TRBJ1-6	-	CSARDHSVNSPLHF	TGCAGTGCTAGAGATCACTCTGTGAATTCACCCCTCCACTTT
TRBV5-6	-	TRBJ1-5	-	CASSLFDRLNQPQHF	TGTGCCAGCAGCTTGTTCGACAGGTTAAATCAGCCCCAGCATTTT
TRBV27	few	TRBJ2-7	-	CASSTKVQGTPTYEQYF	TGTGCCAGCAGTACAAAAGTACAGGGAACCCCGACCTACGAGCAGTACTTC
TRBV5-6	many	TRBJ2-7	-	CASTNAGGETYEQYF	TGTGCCAGCACCAATGCGGGTGGCGAAACCTACGAGCAGTACTTC
TRBV5-5	many	TRBJ1-6	-	CASSLVYAGANSPLHF	TGTGCCAGCAGCTTGGTCTATGCGGGGGCTAATTCACCCCTCCACTTT
TRBV12-3/TRBV12-4	many	TRBJ2-2	-	CAWGTSFLRAGELFF	-
TRBV30	-	TRBJ1-5	-	CAWSNAGQLNQPQHF	TGTGCCTGGAGTAACGCTGGACAGCTCAATCAGCCCCAGCATTTT
TRBV18	many	TRBJ2-1	TRBD2	CASSPGGDNEQFF	TGTGCCAGCTCACCAGGGGGGGACAATGAGCAGTTCTTC
TRBV18	-	TRBJ2-7	-	CASSPRDALPYF	TGTGCCAGCTCACCGCGTGACGCCCTTCCTTACTTC
TRBV6-1	few	TRBJ1-6	-	CASSGTQGYNSPLHF	TGTGCCAGCAGTGGGACACAGGGATATAATTCACCCCTCCACTTT
TRBV9	-	TRBJ2-1	-	CASSEGGSGTYNEQFF	TGTGCCAGCAGCGAGGGGGGAAGCGGGACCTACAATGAGCAGTTCTTC
TRBV6-1	many	TRBJ2-1	TRBD2	CASSPISGRFYNEQFF	TGTGCCAGCAGTCCCATTAGCGGGAGGTTCTACAATGAGCAGTTCTTC
TRBV6-1	many	TRBJ1-1	-	CASGGVCTEAFF	TGTGCCAGCGGAGGGGTTTGCACTGAAGCTTTCTTT
TRBV27	many	TRBJ2-3	-	CASSSGDANTDTQYF	TGTGCCAGCAGTTCCGGGGACGCAAACACAGATACGCAGTATTTT
TRBV27	many	TRBJ2-2	-	CASSWRDSLTGELFF	TGTGCCAGCAGTTGGCGGGACAGCTTAACCGGGGAGCTGTTTTTT
TRBV5-1	many	TRBJ2-1	-	CASGDSYNEQFF	TGCGCCAGCGGGGACTCCTACAATGAGCAGTTCTTC
TRBV12-3/TRBV12-4	few	TRBJ2-7	-	CASSLLGGGPYEQYF	TGTGCCAGCAGTCTCCTAGGGGGAGGGCCCTACGAGCAGTACTTC
TRBV6-1	many	TRBJ2-2	TRBD2	CASGEGPTGELFF	TGTGCCAGCGGGGAGGGACCCACCGGGGAGCTGTTTTTT
TRBV27	few	TRBJ2-5	-	CASARLGSGRETQYF	TGTGCCAGCGCTCGGCTGGGTAGCGGTCGGGAGACCCAGTACTTC
TRBV30	-	TRBJ1-3	-	CAWKKSGNTIYF	TGTGCCTGGAAGAAGTCTGGAAACACCATATATTTT
TRBV24-1	-	TRBJ1-2	TRBD1	CATSERTGEGYTF	TGTGCCACCAGTGAAAGGACAGGGGAAGGCTACACCTTC
TRBV7-9	-	TRBJ2-2	-	CASSLVVGALFF	TGTGCCAGCAGCTTAGTGGTGGGGGCCCTGTTTTTT
TRBV28	few	TRBJ1-2	-	CASSLSYGYTF	TGTGCCAGCAGTTTGAGCTATGGCTACACCTTC
TRBV20-1	-	TRBJ1-2	-	CSARRGDGYTF	TGCAGTGCTAGGCGGGGGGATGGCTACACCTTC
TRBV18	many	TRBJ2-7	TRBD1	CASSPPGQGTYEQYF	TGTGCCAGCTCACCGCCGGGACAGGGAACCTACGAGCAGTACTTC
TRBV7-3	many	TRBJ2-7	-	CASSSDANYEQYF	TGTGCCAGCAGCTCGGACGCTAACTACGAGCAGTACTTC